The source of this T cell receptor (beta chain) is a study of T cells in Graves' hyperthyroidism and ophthalmopathy. Study-wide results and limits: A model of 13 V-J pairs discriminated ophthalmopathy from stable hyperthyroidism. Most thyroid clonotypes that were expanded above 0.001 also turned up in blood. Model output signaled ophthalmopathy a median approximately 6 months ahead of onset.

Authors of the study amplified TCR beta CDR3 regions from RNA transcripts. HTBI primers were employed in a first-round RT-PCR of the TCR CDR3. TCRdb re-called the multiplex PCR reads with MiXCR, one entry per CDR3 protein. The table shows a few hundred thousand distinct CDR3 sequences, with roughly 14% occurring only once. This clonotype appeared a few times. The antigen remains undetermined. CDR3 length: 13 residues. CDR1 and CDR2 (germline): SGHAT, FQNNGV. Trimming took 5 bases from V and 2 from J, leaving 7 bases between them. The chain carries TRBV11-2 and TRBJ1-3; no firm D call. Material for sequencing was blood. The clonotype originates from a woman in her twenties or thirties with Graves' hyperthyroidism. This chain's CDR3 is CASSPPAGNTIYF. The CDR3 bases are TGTGCCAGCAGCCCTCCCGCTGGAAACACCATATATTTT.